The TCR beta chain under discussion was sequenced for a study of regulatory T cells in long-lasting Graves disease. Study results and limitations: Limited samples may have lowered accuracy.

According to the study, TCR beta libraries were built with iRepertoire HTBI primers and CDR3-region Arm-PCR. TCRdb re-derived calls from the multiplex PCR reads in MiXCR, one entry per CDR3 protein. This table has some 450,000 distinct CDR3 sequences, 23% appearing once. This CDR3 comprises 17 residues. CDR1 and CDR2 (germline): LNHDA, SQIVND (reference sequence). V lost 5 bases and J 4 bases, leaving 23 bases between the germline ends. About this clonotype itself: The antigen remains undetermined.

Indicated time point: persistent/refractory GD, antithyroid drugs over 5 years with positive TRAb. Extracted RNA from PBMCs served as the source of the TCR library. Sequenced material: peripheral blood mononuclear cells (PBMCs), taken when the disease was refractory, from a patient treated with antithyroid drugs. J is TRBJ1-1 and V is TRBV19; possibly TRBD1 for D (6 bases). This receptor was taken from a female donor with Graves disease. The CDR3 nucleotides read TGTGCCAGTAGTGCGCCCGTGGGGGGGCCCCTGGGCACTGAAGCTTTCTTT. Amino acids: CASSAPVGGPLGTEAFF.